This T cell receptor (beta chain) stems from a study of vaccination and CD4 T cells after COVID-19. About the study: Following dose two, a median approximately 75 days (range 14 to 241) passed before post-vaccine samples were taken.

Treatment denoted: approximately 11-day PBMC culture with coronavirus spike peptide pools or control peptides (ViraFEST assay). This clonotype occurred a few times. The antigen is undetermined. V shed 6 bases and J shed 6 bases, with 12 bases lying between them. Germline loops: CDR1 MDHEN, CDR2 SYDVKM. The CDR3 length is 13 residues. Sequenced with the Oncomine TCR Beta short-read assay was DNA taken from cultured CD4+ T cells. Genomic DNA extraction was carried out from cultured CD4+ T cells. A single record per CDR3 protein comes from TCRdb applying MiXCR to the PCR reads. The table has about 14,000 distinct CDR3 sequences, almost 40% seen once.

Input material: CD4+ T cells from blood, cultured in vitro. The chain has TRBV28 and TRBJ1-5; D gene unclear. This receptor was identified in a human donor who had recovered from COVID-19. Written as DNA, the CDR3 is TGTGCCAGCAGCACCAGCCGGAGTCAGCCCCAGCATTTT. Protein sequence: CASSTSRSQPQHF. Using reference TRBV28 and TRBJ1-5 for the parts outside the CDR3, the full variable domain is DVKVTQSSRYLVKRTGEKVFLECVQDMDHENMFWYRQDPGLGLRLIYFSYDVKMKEKGDIPEGYSVSREKKERFSLILESASTNQTSMYLCASSTSRSQPQHFGDGTRLSIL.